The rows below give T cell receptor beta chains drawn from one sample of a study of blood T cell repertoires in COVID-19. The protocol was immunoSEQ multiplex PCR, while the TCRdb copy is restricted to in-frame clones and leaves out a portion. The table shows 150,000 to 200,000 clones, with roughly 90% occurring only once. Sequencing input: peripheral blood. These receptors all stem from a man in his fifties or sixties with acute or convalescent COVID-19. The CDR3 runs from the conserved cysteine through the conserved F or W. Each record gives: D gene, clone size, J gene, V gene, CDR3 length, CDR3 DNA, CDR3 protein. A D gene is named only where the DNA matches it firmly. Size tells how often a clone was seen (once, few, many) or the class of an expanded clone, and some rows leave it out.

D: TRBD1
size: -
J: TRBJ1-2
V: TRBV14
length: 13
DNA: TGTGCCAGCAGCAGGGGGACAGGGGCGGGCTACACCTTC
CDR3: CASSRGTGAGYTF

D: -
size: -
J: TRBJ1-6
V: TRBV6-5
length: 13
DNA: TGTGCCAGCACAGAGACAGAAACCTCACCCCTCCACTTT
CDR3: CASTETETSPLHF

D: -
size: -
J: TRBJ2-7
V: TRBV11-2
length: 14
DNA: TGTGCCAGCAGCCCCTTAAGGGGGTCCTACGAGCAGTACTTC
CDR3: CASSPLRGSYEQYF

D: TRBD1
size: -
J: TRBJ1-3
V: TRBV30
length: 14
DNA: TGTGCCTGGAACCTTAGGGGGCTTGGAAACACCATATATTTT
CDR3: CAWNLRGLGNTIYF

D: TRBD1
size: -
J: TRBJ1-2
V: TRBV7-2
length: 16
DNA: TGTGCCAGCAGCTTCCAGCAGGGGACAGGGGGCTTTGGCTACACCTTC
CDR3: CASSFQQGTGGFGYTF

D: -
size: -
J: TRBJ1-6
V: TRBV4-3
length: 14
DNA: TGCGCCAGTTCGGTCAGGGCGTATAATTCACCCCTCCACTTT
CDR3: CASSVRAYNSPLHF

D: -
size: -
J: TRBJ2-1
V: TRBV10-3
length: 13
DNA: TGTGCCATCAGTGGTGCAGGCAACAATGAGCAGTTCTTC
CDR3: CAISGAGNNEQFF

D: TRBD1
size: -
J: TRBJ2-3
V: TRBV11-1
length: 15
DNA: TGTGCCAGCAGCTTGGGACAGGGTTTCACAGATACGCAGTATTTT
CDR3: CASSLGQGFTDTQYF

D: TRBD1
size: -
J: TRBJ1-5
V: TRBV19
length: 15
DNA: TGTGCCAGTAGTAACCAGGGGGCCAGAAATCAGCCCCAGCATTTT
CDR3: CASSNQGARNQPQHF

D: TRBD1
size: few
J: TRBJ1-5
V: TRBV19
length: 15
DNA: TGTGCCAGTAGTATGCCAGGGACAGATCATCAGCCCCAGCATTTT
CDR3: CASSMPGTDHQPQHF

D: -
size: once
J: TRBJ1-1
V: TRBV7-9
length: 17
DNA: TGTGCCAGCAGCTTAGCGCTAACAGGGCCCCTGAACACTGAAGCTTTCTTT
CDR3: CASSLALTGPLNTEAFF

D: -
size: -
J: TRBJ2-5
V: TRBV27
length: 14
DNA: TGTGCCAGCAGTTTATCAGGGGGGGGCTGGACCCAGTACTTC
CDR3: CASSLSGGGWTQYF

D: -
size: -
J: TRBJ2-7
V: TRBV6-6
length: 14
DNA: TGTGCCAGCAGGGAGACGGCCGGTGGAGGGGAGCAGTACTTC
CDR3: CASRETAGGGEQYF

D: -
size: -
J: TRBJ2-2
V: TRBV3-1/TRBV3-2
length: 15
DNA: TGTGCCAGCAGCCAACTAAGGGGTCACACCGGGGAGCTGTTTTTT
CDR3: CASSQLRGHTGELFF

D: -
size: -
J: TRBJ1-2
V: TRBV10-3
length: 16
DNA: TGTGCCATCAGTGAGTCGGCAGATAATATTAACTATGGCTACACCTTC
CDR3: CAISESADNINYGYTF

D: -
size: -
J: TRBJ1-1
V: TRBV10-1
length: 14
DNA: TGCGCCAGCAGTGCGGGACACACGAACACTGAAGCTTTCTTT
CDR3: CASSAGHTNTEAFF

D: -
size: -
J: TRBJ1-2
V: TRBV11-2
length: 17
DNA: TGTGCCAGCAGGTGGCCACTCAGGACAGAGGGGAACTATGGCTACACCTTC
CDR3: CASRWPLRTEGNYGYTF

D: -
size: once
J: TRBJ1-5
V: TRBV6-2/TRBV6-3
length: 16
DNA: TGTGCCAGCAGTTCGCGGGCGGGGACGCTTTATCAGCCCCAGCATTTT
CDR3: CASSSRAGTLYQPQHF

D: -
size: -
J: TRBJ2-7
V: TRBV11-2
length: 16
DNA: TGTGCCAGCAGCTTAGATCCGCGGGGTGGCCGCGGCGAGCAGTACTTC
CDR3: CASSLDPRGGRGEQYF

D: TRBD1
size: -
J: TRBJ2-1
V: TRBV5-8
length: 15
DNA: TGTGCCAGCAGCTCTCAGGGGGCCCCCTACAATGAGCAGTTCTTC
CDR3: CASSSQGAPYNEQFF

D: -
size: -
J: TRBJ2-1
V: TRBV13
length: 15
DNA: TGTGCCAGCAGCCGACCCGAGGGTAGCTTGCGTGAGCAGTTCTTC
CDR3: CASSRPEGSLREQFF

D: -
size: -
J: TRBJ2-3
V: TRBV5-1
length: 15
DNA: TGCGCCAGCAGCTGGAGTTTCCAGGGAGGAGATACGCAGTATTTT
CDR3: CASSWSFQGGDTQYF

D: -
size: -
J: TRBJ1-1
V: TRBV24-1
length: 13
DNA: TGTGCCACCAGTGATACAGGGAACACTGAAGCTTTCTTT
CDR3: CATSDTGNTEAFF

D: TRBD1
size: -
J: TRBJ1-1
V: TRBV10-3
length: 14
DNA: TGTGCCACCCGAGGGTCAGGGGGCAAGACTGAAGCTTTCTTT
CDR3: CATRGSGGKTEAFF

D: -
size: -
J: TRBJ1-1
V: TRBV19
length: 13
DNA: TGTGCCAGTTCTTACAGGGAAAACACTGAAGCTTTCTTT
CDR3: CASSYRENTEAFF

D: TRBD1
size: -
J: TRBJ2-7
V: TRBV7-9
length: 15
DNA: TGTGCCAGCAGCTTACGGACAGGGGGGCCCTACGAGCAGTACTTC
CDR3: CASSLRTGGPYEQYF

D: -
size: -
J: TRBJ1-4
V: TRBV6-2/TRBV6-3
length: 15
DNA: TGTGCCAGCAGTGCCCCGGGAGGGGCGGGTGAAAAACTGTTTTTT
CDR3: CASSAPGGAGEKLFF

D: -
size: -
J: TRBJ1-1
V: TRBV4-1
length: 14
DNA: TGCGCCAGCAGCCAACGTGGAGGGAACACTGAAGCTTTCTTT
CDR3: CASSQRGGNTEAFF

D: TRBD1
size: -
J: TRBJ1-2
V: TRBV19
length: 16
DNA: TGTGCCAGTAGTATCAGCCGGGGGACAGGACTCTATGGCTACACCTTC
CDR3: CASSISRGTGLYGYTF

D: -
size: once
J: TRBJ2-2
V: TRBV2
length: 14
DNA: TGTGCCAGCAGGGCCCCCAGGGTAGCCGGGGAGCTGTTTTTT
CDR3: CASRAPRVAGELFF

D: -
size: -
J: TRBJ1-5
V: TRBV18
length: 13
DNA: TGTGCCAGCTCACAGGGGTACAATCAGCCCCAGCATTTT
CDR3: CASSQGYNQPQHF

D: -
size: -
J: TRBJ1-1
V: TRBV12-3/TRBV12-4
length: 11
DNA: TGTGCCAGCAGTAAAGTCACGGGAGCTTTCTTT
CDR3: CASSKVTGAFF

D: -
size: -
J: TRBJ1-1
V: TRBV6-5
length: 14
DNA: TGTGCCAGCAGTTACGGGAGGAGTTGGACTGAAGCTTTCTTT
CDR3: CASSYGRSWTEAFF

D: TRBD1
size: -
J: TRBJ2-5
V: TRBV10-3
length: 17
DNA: TGTGCCATCAGTGGGGCCGGGACAGGAATCAACCAAGAGACCCAGTACTTC
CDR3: CAISGAGTGINQETQYF

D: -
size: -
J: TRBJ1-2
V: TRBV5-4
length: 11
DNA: TGTGCCAGCAGTTCGGAGGTCTCCTACACCTTC
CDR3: CASSSEVSYTF

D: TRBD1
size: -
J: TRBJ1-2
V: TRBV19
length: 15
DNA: TGTGCCAGCCAAAAACCGGGACAGCGACCCTATGGCTACACCTTC
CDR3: CASQKPGQRPYGYTF

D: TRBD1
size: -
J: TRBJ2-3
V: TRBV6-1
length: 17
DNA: TGTGCCAGCAGTGGGCTTCTAAGGACAGGAGACACAGATACGCAGTATTTT
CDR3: CASSGLLRTGDTDTQYF

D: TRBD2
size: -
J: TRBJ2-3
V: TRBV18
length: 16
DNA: TGTGCCAGCTCGGCCACGCTAGCGGGGGGGCGTGATACGCAGTATTTT
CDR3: CASSATLAGGRDTQYF

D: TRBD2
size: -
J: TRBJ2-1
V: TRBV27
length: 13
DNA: TGTGCCAGCAGCCTGTCCTCGGGGGGGAACTGGTTCTTC
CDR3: CASSLSSGGNWFF

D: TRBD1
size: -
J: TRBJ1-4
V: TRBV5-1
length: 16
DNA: TGCGCCAGCAGCTTCCAGGGGACAGGGTCGAATGAAAAACTGTTTTTT
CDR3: CASSFQGTGSNEKLFF

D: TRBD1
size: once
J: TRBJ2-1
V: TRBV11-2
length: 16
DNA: TGTGCCAGCAGCTCAACCAGACAGGGGGGCTACAATGAGCAGTTCTTC
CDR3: CASSSTRQGGYNEQFF

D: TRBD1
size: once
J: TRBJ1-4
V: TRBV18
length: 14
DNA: TGTGCCAGCTCAGGACCGGGACAGGTTGAAAAACTGTTTTTT
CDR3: CASSGPGQVEKLFF

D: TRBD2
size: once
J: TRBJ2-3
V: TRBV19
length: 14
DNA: TGTGCCAGTAGCGGGGGGGCGGTCACAGATACGCAGTATTTT
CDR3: CASSGGAVTDTQYF

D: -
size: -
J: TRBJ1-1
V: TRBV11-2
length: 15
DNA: TGTGCCAGCAGCTTAGATCTAGTCATGAACACTGAAGCTTTCTTT
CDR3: CASSLDLVMNTEAFF

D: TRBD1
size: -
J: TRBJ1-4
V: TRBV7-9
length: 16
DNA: TGTGCCAGCAGCGCCGAGGGGACAGGGTTAAGAGAAAAACTGTTTTTT
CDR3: CASSAEGTGLREKLFF

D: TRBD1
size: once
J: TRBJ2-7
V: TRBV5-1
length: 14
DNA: TGCGCCAGCAGCTTCCCCGGACAGGGCTACGAGCAGTACTTC
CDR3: CASSFPGQGYEQYF

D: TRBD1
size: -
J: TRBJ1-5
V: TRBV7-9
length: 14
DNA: TGTGCCAGCAGCTTAGGACAGGGGACTCAGCCCCAGCATTTT
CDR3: CASSLGQGTQPQHF

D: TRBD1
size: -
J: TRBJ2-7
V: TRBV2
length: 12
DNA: TGTGCCAGCGGGGACAGCCCTTACGAGCAGTACTTC
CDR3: CASGDSPYEQYF

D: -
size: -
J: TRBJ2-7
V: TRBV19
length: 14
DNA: TGTGCCAGTAGCGGGGCGCACGGGACTTACGAGCAGTACTTC
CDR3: CASSGAHGTYEQYF

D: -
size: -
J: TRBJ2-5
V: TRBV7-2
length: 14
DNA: TGTGCCAGCAGCTTAGCCGCGACAGAAGAGACCCAGTACTTC
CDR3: CASSLAATEETQYF

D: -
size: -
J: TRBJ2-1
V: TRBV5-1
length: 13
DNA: TGCGCCAGTCAGTATGGGGGCGGGAATGAGCAGTTCTTC
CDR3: CASQYGGGNEQFF

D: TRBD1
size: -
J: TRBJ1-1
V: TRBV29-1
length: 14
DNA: TGCAGCGTTGCGGTACAGGGGGTCGACACTGAAGCTTTCTTT
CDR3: CSVAVQGVDTEAFF

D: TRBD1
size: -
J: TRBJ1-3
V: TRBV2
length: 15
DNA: TGTGCCAGCAGTGGACAGGGGGCAAAAGGAAACACCATATATTTT
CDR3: CASSGQGAKGNTIYF

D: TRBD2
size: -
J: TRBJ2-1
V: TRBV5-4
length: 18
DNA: TGTGCCAGCAGCCCGGGACTAGCGGGGGGGCGATCCTACAATGAGCAGTTCTTC
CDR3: CASSPGLAGGRSYNEQFF

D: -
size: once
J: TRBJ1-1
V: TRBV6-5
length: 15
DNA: TGTGCCAGCAGTTACCGGTCCGGACTTGCCCTTGAAGCTTTCTTT
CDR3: CASSYRSGLALEAFF

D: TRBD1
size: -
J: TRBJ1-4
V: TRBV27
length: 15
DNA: TGTGCCAGCAGTTCATATGGACAGGCTAATGAAAAACTGTTTTTT
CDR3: CASSSYGQANEKLFF